The 8 T cell receptor beta chains reported below all come from one sample, sequenced in a study of OX40 agonist ivuxolimab in advanced cancers. Using immunoSEQ multiplex PCR, the repertoire was profiled, and TCRdb retains in-frame clones only, with some absent. The sample has about 58,000 clones, around four fifths seen once. The sample in question was CD4+ or CD8+ T cells sorted from blood, obtained in a trial of the OX40 agonist ivuxolimab. All receptors come from an adult with an advanced solid tumor such as melanoma, head and neck, liver or kidney cancer.

The chain is built from TRBV19 and TRBJ2-3; a possible D gene is TRBD2 (6 bases). This CDR3 region has 15 residues. Trimming shortened V by 3 bases and J by 2 bases, and 12 bases separated the two germline ends. Germline-derived CDR1 and CDR2 are LNHDA and SQIVND (reference sequence). CDR3 nucleotide sequence: TGTGCCAGTAGTATCGTCGGGGACTTCACAGATACGCAGTATTTT. Protein: CASSIVGDFTDTQYF.

This chain joins TRBV10-3 and TRBJ1-5; D not resolved. Germline V CDR1 and CDR2: ENHRY, SYGVKD. V was cut by 2 bases and J by 2 bases, with 1 base left in between. The CDR3 spans 12 residues. The CDR3 nucleotides are TGTGCCATCAGTGAGGGCAATCAGCCCCAGCATTTT. Amino acid sequence: CAISEGNQPQHF.

The CDR3 protein is CASIRDSSYEQYF. DNA for the CDR3: TGTGCCAGCATTAGGGACAGTTCCTACGAGCAGTACTTC. V usage is TRBV2 and J usage is TRBJ2-7; TRBD1 agrees at 7 bases. The CDR3 is 13 residues long. After removal of 7 bases from V and 1 base from J, the junction contained 4 bases not matched to a gene. Germline CDR1 and CDR2: SNHLY and FYNNEI. The entire variable domain, with the rest obtained from reference TRBV2 and TRBJ2-7, is as follows: EPEVTQTPSHQVTQMGQEVILRCVPISNHLYFYWYRQILGQKVEFLVSFYNNEISEKSEIFDDQFSVERPDGSNFTLKIRSTKLEDSAMYFCASIRDSSYEQYFGPGTRLTVT.

V gene TRBV5-1 combines with J gene TRBJ2-1; 7 bases are a match to TRBD1. The CDR3 contains 17 residues. The germline gives CDR1 SGHRS, CDR2 YFSETQ. J lost 4 bases, V lost 0 bases, and 10 bases had no gene match. Here the CDR3 DNA reads TGCGCCAGCAGCTTGGGGAACTCAGGACAGGCGTACAATGAGCAGTTCTTC. Its translation: CASSLGNSGQAYNEQFF.

The chain is built from TRBV5-1 and TRBJ2-5, with a possible D match to TRBD2 (5 bases). Trimming cost V 2 bases and J 4 bases, with 12 bases left between them. The germline gives CDR1 SGHRS, CDR2 YFSETQ. The CDR3 runs 14 residues. CDR3: CASSFSEFVETQYF. The CDR3 bases are TGCGCCAGCAGCTTTAGCGAGTTTGTAGAGACCCAGTACTTC.

V usage is TRBV29-1 and J usage is TRBJ1-2; 11 bases agree with TRBD1. V shed 6 bases, J shed 2 bases, and the junction held 5 bases outside the gene matches. From germline, CDR1 is SQVTM and CDR2 ANQGSEA. The CDR3 is made up of 14 amino acids. The DNA for the CDR3 is TGCAGCGTGGGCGGACAGGGGGCCAACTATGGCTACACCTTC. Translation gives CSVGGQGANYGYTF.

The J gene is TRBJ2-5, the V gene TRBV7-2; 7 nucleotides line up with TRBD2. The V gene end was trimmed by 5 bases and the J gene end by 5 bases; junction bases not matched to a gene: 11. The CDR3 consists of 15 residues. CDR1 and CDR2 from the germline V gene are SGHTA and FQGNSA. The CDR3 loop is CASSPREGWGETQYF. CDR3 DNA sequence: TGTGCCAGCAGCCCCAGGGAGGGTTGGGGGGAGACCCAGTACTTC.

This clone was recorded a few times. The CDR3 DNA reads TGCGCCAGCAGTGGGGAGGAGACCCAGTACTTC. Translated, it gives CASSGEETQYF. The gene calls are TRBV5-1 and TRBJ2-5, with a weak D call TRBD2 (5 bases). Germline V gene data show CDR1 as SGHRS and CDR2 as YFSETQ. The CDR3 covers 11 residues. The V gene lost 5 bases and the J gene lost 5 bases, with 7 bases spanning the gap.